This T cell receptor beta chain was documented in a study (dated by TCRdb to 2013 to 2016). For context, the study as a whole: The study set out to test whether tumor-infiltrating Tregs in breast cancer get recruited from blood Tregs or are instead converted in situ from other CD4+ T cell subsets. General conclusions and limits of the study: The larger-cohort validation was restricted to a single TCR beta V-J rearrangement rather than whole repertoires. The greatest overlap of tumor-infiltrating Treg TCR alpha and beta sequences was with tumor naive CD4+ T cells, followed next by blood naive CD4+ T cells. Tumor memory CD4+ T cell TCR gene usage was found to cluster with blood and lymph node memory CD4+ cells and with lymph node naive CD4+ cells.

The sample holds a few counts of this clonotype. Which antigen it targets is not known. No base-level quality is on record; no much larger clone is a single base apart. Amplification of full-length TCR variable regions was done by 5' RACE PCR using constant-region reverse primers, and this step was followed by semi-nested PCR with Nested Universal Primer A. Using the ReliaPrep RNA Cell Miniprep System, total RNA was extracted, and the SMARTer RACE 5'/3' Kit was then used to reverse transcribe the RNA into 5'RACE-ready cDNA. Full-length TCR alpha and beta libraries were barcoded with multiplex adaptors and sequenced on an Illumina MiSeq. In the source study's methods: Sequencing data were pooled across the five patients for each of nine subset-tissue groups and compared by unsupervised clustering of TCR gene usage. The Morisita-Horn index was used to calculate repertoire similarity, with shared sequences weighted by how much each contributed to each repertoire. Using fastp at Q25 and MiXCR, TCRdb reprocessed the public reads and kept productive beta chains. Each record represents a unique CDR3 protein, reported with the most common genes and DNA among its rows. The V and J calls shown here were made by TCRdb, not taken from the authors' results. A total of some 60,000 distinct CDR3 sequences appear in this sample, 25% to 35% of them only once. The ten largest clones represent approximately 2.2% of the sample.

To purify naive CD4+ T cells, the Miltenyi Naive CD4+ T Cell Isolation kit was used, and CD25 microbeads served to deplete Tregs. Tregs, naive and memory CD4+ T cells from tumor, blood and ipsilateral draining lymph nodes of five breast cancer patients underwent full-length TCR alpha and beta sequencing. Tumor tissue and lymph nodes from ipsilateral axillary dissection were perfused with PBS, minced and digested with collagenase I and hyaluronidase. A purity exceeding 90% was confirmed by FACS for the sorted cell populations. The CDR3 runs 16 amino acids, cysteine and phenylalanine included. Just CDR3 DNA is preserved here, 48 bases in frame from base 1. The junction carries 18 bases between V and J, which are trimmed by 5 bases and 4 bases respectively. CDR1 and CDR2 (MNHNY, SVGAGI) derive from the germline V gene (reference sequence).

Sequenced sample: tumor-infiltrating naive CD4+ T cells sorted from the breast tumor. Sample cell subset or site, as interpreted from the label and publication: naive CD4+ T cells, CD4+CD45RA+CD25-. The chain was built from TRBV6-6 and TRBJ1-5, with the D gene too uncertain to name. This sequence originates from a female donor with breast cancer. The CDR3 reads CASSPESMSLNQPQHF. The DNA sequence is TGTGCCAGCAGTCCGGAATCGATGAGTTTAAATCAGCCCCAGCATTTT.